This T cell receptor (beta chain) emerged from a study of T-cell reconstitution after alpha-beta-depleted transplantation in children. In its sample, this clonotype was seen many times. The antigen is not known. V gave up 2 bases and J gave up 5 bases; unmatched junction bases: 12. From germline, CDR1 is MNHEY and CDR2 SMNVEV (reference sequence). The CDR3 sequence is 19 residues long. The authors prepared the TCRbeta library with unique molecular identifiers. TCRdb ran MiXCR on the PCR reads and lists one entry per CDR3 protein. Seen here are 200,000 to 250,000 distinct CDR3 sequences, roughly 7.7% observed once, and the top ten hold approximately 6%. Study conclusions and caveats: One year after transplant, T-cell counts and diversity came mostly from newly produced T cells. Several hundred expanded graft clones reportedly were the source of alpha-beta T cells about two months after transplant. Day-60 TCRbeta diversity that was high in some patients was derived from surviving recipient T cells and thymic progenitors.

This chain links TRBV27 with TRBJ1-6; 10 bases line up with TRBD1. The clonotype originates from a male patient between 5 and 17 years old who had a stem cell transplant for acute lymphoblastic leukemia, so the T cells may come from the graft donor. This specimen was PBMCs, mostly from graft donor cells, taken 180 days after TCRalphabeta/CD19-depleted stem cell transplant. CDR3 amino acids: CASSLRLRQGAPNNSPLHF. The DNA for the CDR3 is TGTGCCAGCAGTTTACGCCTCCGACAGGGGGCCCCCAATAATTCACCCCTCCACTTT.